Detailed here is one T cell receptor beta chain. TCRdb analysed the reads with MiXCR anew, one entry per CDR3 protein. The sample comprises approximately 97,000 distinct CDR3 sequences, roughly 31% of which are singletons, and roughly 2.2% rests with the top ten. The record originates from a study of type 1 regulatory T cells. Background on the study: T-allo10 is a Tr1-enriched, alloantigen-specific CD4 T cell product made in vitro.

CDR3 size: 16 residues. V shed 4 bases and J 0 bases; nucleotides not matched to a gene: 5. Per the germline V gene, CDR1 is SGHRS and CDR2 is YFSETQ. Sequencing used CD4+ T cells, either the whole sample or a sorted fraction (not recorded which). The sequence was collected from a human donor in good health. V and J are TRBV5-1 and TRBJ2-1; 9 positions match TRBD2. CDR3 nucleotide sequence: TGCGCCAGCAGCCCGCCGACTAGCGGCTCCTACAATGAGCAGTTCTTC. Its protein is CASSPPTSGSYNEQFF.